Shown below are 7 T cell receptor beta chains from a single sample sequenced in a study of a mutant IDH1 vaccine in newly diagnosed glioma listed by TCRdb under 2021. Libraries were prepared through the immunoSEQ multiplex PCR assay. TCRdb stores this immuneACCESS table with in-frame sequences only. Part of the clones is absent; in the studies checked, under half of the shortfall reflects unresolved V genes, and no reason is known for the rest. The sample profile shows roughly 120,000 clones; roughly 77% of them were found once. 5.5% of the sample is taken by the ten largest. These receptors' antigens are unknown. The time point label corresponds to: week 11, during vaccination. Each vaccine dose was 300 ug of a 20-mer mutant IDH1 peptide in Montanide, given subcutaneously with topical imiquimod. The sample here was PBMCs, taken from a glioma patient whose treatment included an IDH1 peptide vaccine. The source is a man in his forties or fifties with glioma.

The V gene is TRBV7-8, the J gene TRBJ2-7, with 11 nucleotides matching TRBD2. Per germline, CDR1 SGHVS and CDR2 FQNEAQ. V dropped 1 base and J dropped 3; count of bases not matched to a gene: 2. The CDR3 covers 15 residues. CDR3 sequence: CASSLEGLADYEQYF. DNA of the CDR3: TGTGCCAGCAGCTTAGAGGGACTAGCGGACTACGAGCAGTACTTC.

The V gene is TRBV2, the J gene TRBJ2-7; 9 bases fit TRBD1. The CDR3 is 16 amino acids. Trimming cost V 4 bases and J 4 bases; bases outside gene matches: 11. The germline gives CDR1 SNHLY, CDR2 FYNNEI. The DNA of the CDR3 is TGTGCCAGCAGTGGGGGGACAGGGCGAAGTGGATACGAGCAGTACTTC. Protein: CASSGGTGRSGYEQYF.

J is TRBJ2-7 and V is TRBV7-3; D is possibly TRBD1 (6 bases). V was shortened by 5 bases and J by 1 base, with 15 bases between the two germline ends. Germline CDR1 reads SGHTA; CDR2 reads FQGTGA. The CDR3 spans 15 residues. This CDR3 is CASSPSGDRSYEQYF. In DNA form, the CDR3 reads TGTGCCAGCAGCCCTTCAGGGGATCGGTCCTACGAGCAGTACTTC.

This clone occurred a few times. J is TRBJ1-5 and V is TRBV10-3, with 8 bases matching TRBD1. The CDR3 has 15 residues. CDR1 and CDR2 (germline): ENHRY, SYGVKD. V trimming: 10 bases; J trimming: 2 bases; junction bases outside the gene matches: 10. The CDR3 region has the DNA TGTGCCAGCCGTCAGGGGGCAAGGGGCAATCAGCCCCAGCATTTT. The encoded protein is CASRQGARGNQPQHF.

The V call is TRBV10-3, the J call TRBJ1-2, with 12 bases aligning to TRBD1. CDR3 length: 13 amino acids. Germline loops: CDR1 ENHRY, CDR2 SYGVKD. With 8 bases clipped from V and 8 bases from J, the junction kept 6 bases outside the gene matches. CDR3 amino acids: CAIEGQGAGGYTF. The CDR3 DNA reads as TGTGCCATCGAGGGACAGGGGGCGGGAGGCTACACCTTC.

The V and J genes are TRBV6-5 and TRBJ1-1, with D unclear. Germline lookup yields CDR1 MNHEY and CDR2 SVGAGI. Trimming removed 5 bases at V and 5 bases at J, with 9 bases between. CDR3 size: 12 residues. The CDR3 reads CASSRGWTEAFF. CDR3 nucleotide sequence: TGTGCCAGCAGTCGCGGATGGACTGAAGCTTTCTTT.

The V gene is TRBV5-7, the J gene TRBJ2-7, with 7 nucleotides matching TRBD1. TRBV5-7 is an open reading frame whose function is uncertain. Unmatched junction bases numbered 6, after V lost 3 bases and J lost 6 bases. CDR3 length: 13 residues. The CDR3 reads CASSYGQVLEQYF. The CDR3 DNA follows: TGTGCCAGCAGCTACGGACAGGTTCTCGAGCAGTACTTC.